This T cell receptor (beta chain) was recovered during a study of T-cell reconstitution after alpha-beta-depleted transplantation in children. General study points: From newly produced T cells came most of the T-cell counts and diversity one year after transplant. Reports say that about two months after transplant, the alpha-beta T cells came out of several hundred graft clones that had expanded.

Researchers prepared the TCRbeta library using unique molecular identifiers, the study reports. Each CDR3 protein gets one entry after TCRdb re-called the PCR reads with MiXCR. Found here are 350,000 to 500,000 distinct CDR3 sequences, 43% of them singletons; the top ten hold 27%. V was cut by 4 bases and J by 1 base, with 11 bases left in between. Germline CDR1 SGHTA, CDR2 FQGNSA. The CDR3 consists of 14 residues. About this clonotype: The target antigen is unknown.

The clonotype was recovered from a girl aged 2-9 years with aplastic anemia, due to receive a stem cell transplant. V is TRBV7-2 and J is TRBJ2-7, with a weak D call TRBD1 (6 bases). The material sequenced was PBMCs, taken before TCRalphabeta/CD19-depleted stem cell transplant. In DNA form, the CDR3 reads TGTGCCAGCAGCTCTCCAGGGGTTTCCTACGAGCAGTACTTC. Residues: CASSSPGVSYEQYF.